In this sample, the clone carrying this T cell receptor beta chain turned up a few times. The data derive from a study of blood T cells in healthy people across ages. Combining a sample-barcoded 5' primer with a J-beta primer mix, a second PCR ran for about 7 to 11 cycles. A template-switch adaptor with 12 random nucleotides tagged each cDNA molecule. Every sample gave at least 3 million paired-end reads containing CDR3. TCRdb re-called the 5' RACE reads through MiXCR, storing one row per CDR3 protein. The sample lists 1.8 million or so distinct CDR3 sequences; about 39% were seen once. Germline V gene sequence: CDR1 LGHNA, CDR2 YNFKEQ. The V gene lost 0 bases and the J gene lost 6 bases, with 15 bases spanning the gap. This CDR3 has 15 residues.

The receptor was isolated from a human donor in good health. The V call is TRBV4-2, the J call TRBJ2-7, with D tentatively TRBD1 (6 bases). Sequenced: blood. The CDR3 spells CASSQEPRGRTEQYF. The CDR3 nucleotides are TGTGCCAGCAGCCAAGAACCCAGGGGCAGGACCGAGCAGTACTTC.